This T cell receptor (beta chain) was observed in a study of blood T cell repertoires in COVID-19. Study-level background: Collection of acute and convalescent COVID-19 samples took place in the United States, Italy and Spain.

The CDR3 runs 16 residues. The J segment lost 3 bases and the V segment lost 5 bases, leaving 8 bases of the junction unmatched. From germline, CDR1 is SNHLY and CDR2 FYNNEI. This clone was seen once. Authors' processing steps: The authors estimated nucleated cell counts from reference gene primer amplification. Profiled with immunoSEQ multiplex PCR; TCRdb holds only in-frame clones, not every one. V and J calls and clone size are copied from that table; D and trimming were computed from the DNA. The table includes approximately 130,000 clones, less than 90% detected once. The source is a man between 25 and 39 years old who had recovered from COVID-19. The chain couples TRBV2 to TRBJ1-4, with 8 positions matching TRBD1. Material for sequencing was PBMCs or T cells enriched from blood (not recorded which). CDR3 residues: CASSKTDRGSNEKLFF. The DNA for the CDR3 is TGTGCCAGCAGTAAAACTGACAGGGGCTCTAATGAAAAACTGTTTTTT. Full variable domain (outside the CDR3, taken from reference TRBV2 and TRBJ1-4): EPEVTQTPSHQVTQMGQEVILRCVPISNHLYFYWYRQILGQKVEFLVSFYNNEISEKSEIFDDQFSVERPDGSNFTLKIRSTKLEDSAMYFCASSKTDRGSNEKLFFGSGTQLSVL.